The T cell receptor beta chain described here comes from a study of blood T cell repertoires in COVID-19. On the study more broadly: T cells, B-cell-depleted T cells, or PBMCs provided the cDNA or gDNA that served as material.

The repertoire was sequenced with immunoSEQ multiplex PCR; TCRdb's copy has only in-frame clones and lacks some. This sample has approximately 210,000 clones, with roughly 84% found just once. Germline CDR1 is SGHRS and CDR2 is YFSETQ. This CDR3 contains 17 residues. The V gene end was trimmed by 4 bases and the J gene end by 4 bases; junction bases not matched to a gene: 12. V is TRBV5-1 and J is TRBJ2-1, with 9 bases aligning to TRBD2. The sample consisted of peripheral blood. The TCR sequence derives from a man in his forties or fifties with active or convalescent COVID-19. CDR3 region: CASSRTSGPTLYNEQFF. The CDR3 DNA is TGCGCCAGCAGCCGTACTAGCGGGCCGACCCTTTACAATGAGCAGTTCTTC.